These T cell receptor beta chains were read from a single sample in a study of shared clonotypes between healthy human individuals. Assay: immunoSEQ multiplex PCR; the TCRdb copy retains only in-frame clones and omits some. Of some 900,000 clones detected, approximately 76% appear once; the ten largest clones hold nearly 1.5%. The sample consisted of memory CD4+ T cells sorted from blood. The receptors stem from a man between 18 and 29 years old in good health. CDR3s include the opening cysteine and the closing phenylalanine or tryptophan. A D gene is named only where the DNA matches it firmly. Only some rows state a clone size, as once, few, many or a class for expanded clones.

D	V	J	size	CDR3	DNA
TRBD1	TRBV5-1	TRBJ2-1	-	CASSFGQVVGEQFF	TGCGCCAGCAGCTTCGGACAGGTGGTGGGTGAGCAGTTCTTC
-	TRBV7-9	TRBJ2-5	-	CASSLRERETQYF	TGTGCCAGCAGCTTGAGAGAGCGAGAGACCCAGTACTTC
-	TRBV6-1	TRBJ1-2	few	CASQRGYVREYGYTF	TGTGCCAGCCAAAGGGGTTATGTCAGGGAATATGGCTACACCTTC
-	TRBV7-6	TRBJ1-4	-	CASSRGGGEKLFF	TGTGCCAGCAGTAGGGGCGGGGGTGAAAAACTGTTTTTT
TRBD1	TRBV29-1	TRBJ2-5	-	CSVGQGVQETQYF	TGCAGCGTTGGACAGGGGGTCCAAGAGACCCAGTACTTC
-	TRBV23-1	TRBJ1-3	-	CASSQSRASGNTIYF	TGCGCCAGCAGTCAATCAAGGGCCTCTGGAAACACCATATATTTT
TRBD1	TRBV29-1	TRBJ1-3	-	CSARGQGINTIYF	TGCAGCGCCCGGGGACAGGGTATCAACACCATATATTTT
-	TRBV7-9	TRBJ2-5	-	CASSLDFNGGETQYF	TGTGCCAGCAGCTTAGACTTCAACGGGGGAGAGACCCAGTACTTC
-	TRBV5-1	TRBJ1-4	-	CASSLQATNEKLFF	TGCGCCAGCAGCTTACAGGCAACTAATGAAAAACTGTTTTTT
-	TRBV6-5	TRBJ2-7	-	CASSYRGVSSEQYF	TGTGCCAGCAGTTACAGGGGCGTCAGCTCCGAGCAGTACTTC
TRBD2	TRBV5-6	TRBJ2-5	-	CASSFELGLAEETQYF	TGTGCCAGCAGCTTTGAACTCGGACTAGCGGAAGAGACCCAGTACTTC
TRBD2	TRBV7-9	TRBJ2-1	-	CASSLSVAGGTEQFF	TGTGCCAGCAGCTTATCAGTGGCGGGAGGGACTGAGCAGTTCTTC
-	TRBV5-1	TRBJ2-5	-	CASSLGQGQETQYF	TGCGCCAGCAGCTTAGGTCAGGGACAAGAGACCCAGTACTTC
TRBD1	TRBV18	TRBJ1-2	once	CASSPQGTGSKYGYTF	TGTGCCAGCTCACCCCAGGGGACAGGGTCGAAGTATGGCTACACCTTC
-	TRBV10-2	TRBJ1-1	-	CASKEGSRNTEAFF	TGCGCCAGCAAAGAGGGGTCGAGAAACACTGAAGCTTTCTTT
TRBD1	TRBV5-1	TRBJ1-4	few	CASSSGTGGGYEKLFF	TGCGCCAGCAGCTCCGGGACAGGGGGAGGGTATGAAAAACTGTTTTTT
-	TRBV7-9	TRBJ2-1	-	CASSLGPQVGNEQFF	TGTGCCAGCAGCCTGGGGCCCCAGGTAGGAAATGAGCAGTTCTTC